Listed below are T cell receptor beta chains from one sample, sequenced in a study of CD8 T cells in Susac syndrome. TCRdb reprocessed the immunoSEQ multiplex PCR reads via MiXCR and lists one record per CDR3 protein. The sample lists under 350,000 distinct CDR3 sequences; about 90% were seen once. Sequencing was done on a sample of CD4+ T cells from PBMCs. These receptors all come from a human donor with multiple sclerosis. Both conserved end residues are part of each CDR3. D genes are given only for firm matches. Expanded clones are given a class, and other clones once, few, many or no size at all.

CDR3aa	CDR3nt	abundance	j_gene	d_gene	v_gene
CASSLGTTNEKLFF	TGCGCCAGCAGCCTCGGTACAACTAATGAAAAACTGTTTTTT	NA	TRBJ1-4	NA	TRBV5-1
CASSRGGRETQYF	TGTGCCAGCAGTAGGGGGGGCCGGGAGACCCAGTACTTC	few	TRBJ2-5	NA	TRBV6-2/TRBV6-3
CASSRTGAVEAFF	TGTGCCAGCAGCCGGACAGGGGCAGTAGAAGCTTTCTTT	NA	TRBJ1-1	TRBD1	TRBV11-2
CASSDWGQQFF	TGTGCCAGCAGTGATTGGGGGCAGCAGTTCTTC	NA	TRBJ2-1	NA	TRBV6-2/TRBV6-3
CASIQTGGDTQYF	TGTGCCAGCATCCAGACAGGGGGCGATACGCAGTATTTT	NA	TRBJ2-3	TRBD1	TRBV6-5
CASSYRPETQYF	TGTGCCAGCAGTTATCGCCCGGAGACCCAGTACTTC	NA	TRBJ2-5	NA	TRBV6-2/TRBV6-3
CATSTRWRDTPYGYTF	TGTGCCACCAGCACCCGGTGGCGGGATACTCCCTATGGCTACACCTTC	NA	TRBJ1-2	NA	TRBV15
CSADPTGARNYGYTF	TGCAGTGCGGATCCCACCGGGGCCCGTAACTATGGCTACACCTTC	NA	TRBJ1-2	NA	TRBV20-1
CASRPGQAPYEQYF	TGTGCCAGTAGACCGGGACAGGCCCCCTACGAGCAGTACTTC	NA	TRBJ2-7	TRBD1	TRBV19
CAWRSGRGAQHF	TGTGCCTGGAGGAGCGGACGGGGGGCGCAACATTTT	NA	TRBJ1-5	NA	TRBV30
CASSLVSRTDTQYF	TGTGCCAGCAGCTTAGTTTCAAGGACAGATACGCAGTATTTT	NA	TRBJ2-3	NA	TRBV11-2
CASSQDDLSSGNTIYF	TGTGCCAGCAGCCAAGATGACCTGAGCTCTGGAAACACCATATATTTT	NA	TRBJ1-3	NA	TRBV4-2
CASSPSAGSTDTQYF	TGTGCCAGCTCACCGTCGGCGGGTAGCACAGATACGCAGTATTTT	NA	TRBJ2-3	NA	TRBV18
CASSPIQGADTQYF	TGTGCTAGCAGCCCTATCCAGGGTGCAGATACGCAGTATTTT	NA	TRBJ2-3	NA	TRBV7-7
CASSSRGTGANVLTF	TGTGCCAGCTCCAGTAGGGGGACCGGGGCCAACGTCCTGACTTTC	NA	TRBJ2-6	NA	TRBV11-2
CASSLGTGSLDTEAFF	TGTGCCAGCAGCCTCGGGACAGGGAGTTTGGACACTGAAGCTTTCTTT	NA	TRBJ1-1	TRBD1	TRBV3-1
CASSLGGQGSNEQFF	TGTGCCAGCAGTTTAGGGGGACAGGGTAGCAATGAGCAGTTCTTC	once	TRBJ2-1	TRBD1	TRBV28
CASEHPTGAETQYF	TGTGCCAGCGAACATCCGACAGGGGCCGAGACCCAGTACTTC	NA	TRBJ2-5	TRBD1	TRBV6-1
CASSLGTGASSYEQYF	TGTGCCAGCAGCCTCGGGACAGGGGCAAGCTCCTACGAGCAGTACTTC	NA	TRBJ2-7	TRBD1	TRBV3-1
CASSLGFYTEAFF	TGTGCCAGCAGCTTGGGATTCTACACTGAAGCTTTCTTT	NA	TRBJ1-1	NA	TRBV7-9
CASSVAGFSATNEKLFF	TGTGCCAGCAGCGTAGCGGGTTTCTCGGCAACTAATGAAAAACTGTTTTTT	once	TRBJ1-4	NA	TRBV7-2
CSARLTSLKTQYF	TGCAGTGCTAGACTGACTAGTCTTAAGACCCAGTACTTC	NA	TRBJ2-5	NA	TRBV20-1
CASERRLNTGELFF	TGCGCCAGTGAGCGGAGACTGAACACCGGGGAGCTGTTTTTT	NA	TRBJ2-2	NA	TRBV4-1
CASSSGTGNYGYTF	TGTGCCAGCAGTTCTGGGACGGGGAACTATGGCTACACCTTC	NA	TRBJ1-2	NA	TRBV27